The rows below give T cell receptor beta chains drawn from one sample of a study of technical replicates of blood from a few donors. Libraries were prepared by immunoSEQ multiplex PCR; TCRdb keeps only in-frame clonotypes and omits some of them. The sample consists of 70,000 or so clones, about nine tenths of them appearing once. Sequenced input: T cells isolated from PBMCs. Every receptor here comes from a human donor in good health. Some clones in this sample may be carry-over from other donors' samples. The CDR3 runs from the conserved cysteine through the conserved F or W. D genes are given only for firm matches. Clone size is shown for a subset of rows, as once, few, many or a class of expanded clone.

v_call: TRBV28
j_call: TRBJ1-2
clone_size: once
d_call: .
cdr3_aa: CASSTSTTDGYTF
cdr3_nt: TGTGCCAGCAGTACCTCCACCACAGATGGCTACACCTTC

v_call: TRBV29-1
j_call: TRBJ1-2
clone_size: .
d_call: .
cdr3_aa: CSVSGYTF
cdr3_nt: TGCAGCGTTTCGGGCTACACCTTC

v_call: TRBV9
j_call: TRBJ2-3
clone_size: .
d_call: .
cdr3_aa: CASSLGGHGGDTQYF
cdr3_nt: TGTGCCAGCAGCCTAGGGGGACACGGGGGGGATACGCAGTATTTT

v_call: TRBV5-1
j_call: TRBJ2-1
clone_size: .
d_call: TRBD2
cdr3_aa: CASSLALAGGHNEQFF
cdr3_nt: TGCGCCAGCAGCTTGGCCTTAGCGGGGGGCCACAATGAGCAGTTCTTC

v_call: TRBV6-6
j_call: TRBJ2-7
clone_size: few
d_call: TRBD2
cdr3_aa: CASSRRTSGSSYEQYF
cdr3_nt: TGTGCCAGCAGTCGCCGGACTAGCGGGAGCTCCTACGAGCAGTACTTC

v_call: TRBV30
j_call: TRBJ2-5
clone_size: .
d_call: .
cdr3_aa: CAWSGREKGAMYQETQYF
cdr3_nt: TGTGCCTGGAGTGGCCGGGAGAAGGGGGCTATGTACCAAGAGACCCAGTACTTC

v_call: TRBV4-2
j_call: TRBJ2-7
clone_size: once
d_call: .
cdr3_aa: CASSQDSSFSEQYF
cdr3_nt: TGTGCCAGCAGCCAAGATTCCAGTTTCTCCGAGCAGTACTTC

v_call: TRBV19
j_call: TRBJ1-5
clone_size: .
d_call: .
cdr3_aa: CASSSLNQPQHF
cdr3_nt: TGTGCCAGTAGTAGTCTTAATCAGCCCCAGCATTTT

v_call: TRBV19
j_call: TRBJ2-2
clone_size: .
d_call: .
cdr3_aa: CASSVEAATGELFF
cdr3_nt: TGTGCCAGTAGCGTTGAAGCTGCCACCGGGGAGCTGTTTTTT

v_call: TRBV4-1
j_call: TRBJ1-4
clone_size: .
d_call: TRBD1
cdr3_aa: CASSQGTGGVQEKLFF
cdr3_nt: TGCGCCAGCAGCCAAGGGACAGGGGGGGTCCAGGAAAAACTGTTTTTT

v_call: TRBV5-1
j_call: TRBJ1-2
clone_size: .
d_call: .
cdr3_aa: CASRPDSYLSLQHNYGYTF
cdr3_nt: TGCGCCAGCAGACCAGACAGTTATTTATCCCTACAGCATAACTATGGCTACACCTTC

v_call: TRBV11-2
j_call: TRBJ2-1
clone_size: once
d_call: .
cdr3_aa: CASSTPVGGHNEQFF
cdr3_nt: TGTGCCAGCAGCACCCCTGTGGGGGGGCACAATGAGCAGTTCTTC

v_call: TRBV4-2
j_call: TRBJ2-7
clone_size: .
d_call: TRBD2
cdr3_aa: CASSQASGGLTYEQYF
cdr3_nt: TGTGCCAGCAGCCAAGCCTCCGGGGGGTTAACCTACGAGCAGTACTTC

v_call: TRBV30
j_call: TRBJ1-4
clone_size: .
d_call: .
cdr3_aa: CAWSVLNEKLFF
cdr3_nt: TGTGCCTGGAGTGTGTTAAATGAAAAACTGTTTTTT

v_call: TRBV6-1
j_call: TRBJ2-2
clone_size: .
d_call: .
cdr3_aa: CPRRQGSTGELFF
cdr3_nt: TGCCCCAGACGCCAGGGAAGTACCGGGGAGCTGTTTTTT

v_call: TRBV9
j_call: TRBJ2-3
clone_size: .
d_call: .
cdr3_aa: CASSSRGRGTSTDTQYF
cdr3_nt: TGTGCCAGCAGCTCCCGGGGGCGGGGGACTAGCACAGATACGCAGTATTTT

v_call: TRBV4-1
j_call: TRBJ1-1
clone_size: .
d_call: .
cdr3_aa: CASSQGGGRTEAFF
cdr3_nt: TGCGCCAGCAGCCAAGGTGGGGGGAGGACTGAAGCTTTCTTT

v_call: TRBV19
j_call: TRBJ1-1
clone_size: few
d_call: .
cdr3_aa: CASSMGAEAFF
cdr3_nt: TGTGCCAGTAGTATGGGCGCTGAAGCTTTCTTT

v_call: TRBV25-1
j_call: TRBJ2-1
clone_size: .
d_call: TRBD2
cdr3_aa: CASSIGGGPKSHEQFF
cdr3_nt: TGTGCCAGCAGTATCGGGGGAGGGCCGAAGTCGCATGAGCAGTTCTTC

v_call: TRBV5-3
j_call: TRBJ2-7
clone_size: .
d_call: .
cdr3_aa: CARSGQGIYEQYF
cdr3_nt: TGTGCCAGAAGCGGGCAGGGTATCTACGAGCAGTACTTC

v_call: TRBV27
j_call: TRBJ2-2
clone_size: .
d_call: TRBD1
cdr3_aa: CASSSKQGENTGELFF
cdr3_nt: TGTGCCAGCAGTTCCAAACAGGGGGAGAACACCGGGGAGCTGTTTTTT

v_call: TRBV6-1
j_call: TRBJ1-2
clone_size: .
d_call: TRBD1
cdr3_aa: CASAAEGALGYTF
cdr3_nt: TGTGCCAGCGCGGCGGAGGGGGCTCTTGGCTACACCTTC

v_call: TRBV5-6
j_call: TRBJ1-1
clone_size: .
d_call: TRBD1
cdr3_aa: CASRPGQGHAEAFF
cdr3_nt: TGTGCCAGCAGACCTGGACAGGGTCACGCTGAAGCTTTCTTT

v_call: TRBV27
j_call: TRBJ2-1
clone_size: .
d_call: .
cdr3_aa: CASRTPELGRVNNEQFF
cdr3_nt: TGTGCCAGCAGAACCCCCGAGCTGGGCAGGGTTAATAATGAGCAGTTCTTC

v_call: TRBV9
j_call: TRBJ2-1
clone_size: once
d_call: TRBD1
cdr3_aa: CASSVGNRGTNIYYNEQFF
cdr3_nt: TGTGCCAGCAGCGTAGGAAACAGGGGGACCAATATTTACTACAATGAGCAGTTCTTC

v_call: TRBV30
j_call: TRBJ2-3
clone_size: .
d_call: TRBD2
cdr3_aa: CAWSGLAGGTDTQYF
cdr3_nt: TGTGCCTGGAGTGGACTAGCGGGCGGCACAGATACGCAGTATTTT

v_call: TRBV15
j_call: TRBJ1-5
clone_size: .
d_call: .
cdr3_aa: CATSVDWGPNQPQHF
cdr3_nt: TGTGCCACCAGCGTGGATTGGGGGCCCAATCAGCCCCAGCATTTT

v_call: TRBV6-1
j_call: TRBJ2-7
clone_size: .
d_call: .
cdr3_aa: CASLYGAYEQYF
cdr3_nt: TGTGCCAGCTTATACGGGGCCTACGAGCAGTACTTC

v_call: TRBV7-9
j_call: TRBJ2-1
clone_size: once
d_call: .
cdr3_aa: CASSSTGGGSNNEQFF
cdr3_nt: TGTGCCAGCAGCTCCACAGGCGGCGGTAGTAACAATGAGCAGTTCTTC

v_call: TRBV2
j_call: TRBJ2-1
clone_size: .
d_call: .
cdr3_aa: CASSEERRQHNEQFF
cdr3_nt: TGTGCCAGCAGTGAAGAGCGGAGGCAGCACAATGAGCAGTTCTTC

v_call: TRBV9
j_call: TRBJ1-1
clone_size: .
d_call: .
cdr3_aa: CASSEQGMNTEAFF
cdr3_nt: TGTGCCAGCAGCGAACAGGGCATGAACACTGAAGCTTTCTTT

v_call: TRBV28
j_call: TRBJ2-7
clone_size: .
d_call: .
cdr3_aa: CASTPRAGFQEQYF
cdr3_nt: TGTGCCAGCACCCCTCGGGCGGGCTTCCAGGAGCAGTACTTC

v_call: TRBV5-1
j_call: TRBJ2-5
clone_size: .
d_call: .
cdr3_aa: CASSFVGGETQYF
cdr3_nt: TGCGCCAGCAGTTTTGTAGGGGGTGAGACCCAGTACTTC

v_call: TRBV4-1
j_call: TRBJ1-2
clone_size: .
d_call: TRBD1
cdr3_aa: CASSQPTWDRGYGYTF
cdr3_nt: TGCGCCAGCAGCCAACCCACGTGGGACAGGGGCTATGGCTACACCTTC

v_call: TRBV2
j_call: TRBJ2-1
clone_size: .
d_call: TRBD2
cdr3_aa: CASSEREGHREQFF
cdr3_nt: TGTGCCAGCAGTGAACGGGAGGGCCATCGGGAGCAGTTCTTC

v_call: TRBV15
j_call: TRBJ2-1
clone_size: .
d_call: .
cdr3_aa: CATSRYTKGGRALDEQFF
cdr3_nt: TGTGCCACCAGCAGATACACCAAGGGGGGGAGGGCCTTGGATGAGCAGTTCTTC

v_call: TRBV5-1
j_call: TRBJ1-1
clone_size: once
d_call: .
cdr3_aa: CASSLSGTSTEAFF
cdr3_nt: TGCGCCAGCAGCTTATCCGGGACATCAACTGAAGCTTTCTTT

v_call: TRBV5-6
j_call: TRBJ2-7
clone_size: .
d_call: .
cdr3_aa: CASSLTTYEQYF
cdr3_nt: TGTGCCAGCAGCTTGACTACCTACGAGCAGTACTTC

v_call: TRBV7-6
j_call: TRBJ2-1
clone_size: once
d_call: .
cdr3_aa: CASSADYAAEQFF
cdr3_nt: TGTGCCAGCAGCGCGGACTACGCGGCTGAGCAGTTCTTC

v_call: TRBV12-5
j_call: TRBJ1-1
clone_size: .
d_call: .
cdr3_aa: CASGSTGMRAFF
cdr3_nt: TGTGCTAGTGGTTCCACCGGGATGAGGGCTTTCTTT

v_call: TRBV4-2
j_call: TRBJ1-5
clone_size: .
d_call: .
cdr3_aa: CASSQTQGDQPQHF
cdr3_nt: TGTGCCAGCAGCCAAACACAGGGCGATCAGCCCCAGCATTTT

v_call: TRBV27
j_call: TRBJ2-2
clone_size: .
d_call: TRBD2
cdr3_aa: CASSQFLAGGPTGELFF
cdr3_nt: TGTGCCAGCAGTCAATTTCTAGCGGGGGGGCCCACCGGGGAGCTGTTTTTT

v_call: TRBV9
j_call: TRBJ2-3
clone_size: .
d_call: TRBD2
cdr3_aa: CASSVLAGGPPDTQYF
cdr3_nt: TGTGCCAGCAGCGTACTAGCGGGGGGGCCCCCAGATACGCAGTATTTT

v_call: TRBV2
j_call: TRBJ1-2
clone_size: once
d_call: TRBD1
cdr3_aa: CASSGTANYGYTF
cdr3_nt: TGTGCCAGCAGCGGGACAGCTAACTATGGCTACACCTTC

v_call: TRBV19
j_call: TRBJ1-5
clone_size: .
d_call: TRBD1
cdr3_aa: CASRKGGGQDSNQPQHF
cdr3_nt: TGTGCCAGTAGAAAGGGGGGGGGACAGGATAGCAATCAGCCCCAGCATTTT

v_call: TRBV19
j_call: TRBJ2-2
clone_size: .
d_call: TRBD1
cdr3_aa: CASSSYRDSTNTGELFF
cdr3_nt: TGTGCCAGTAGCAGTTACCGGGACAGCACGAACACCGGGGAGCTGTTTTTT

v_call: TRBV2
j_call: TRBJ2-7
clone_size: .
d_call: .
cdr3_aa: CASSGAEQYF
cdr3_nt: TGTGCCAGCAGTGGCGCCGAGCAGTACTTC

v_call: TRBV30
j_call: TRBJ2-7
clone_size: .
d_call: TRBD2
cdr3_aa: CAWRGTSGAYEQYF
cdr3_nt: TGTGCCTGGAGAGGGACTAGCGGGGCTTACGAGCAGTACTTC

v_call: TRBV4-1
j_call: TRBJ2-7
clone_size: .
d_call: TRBD2
cdr3_aa: CASSQWTSGPYEQYF
cdr3_nt: TGCGCCAGCAGCCAATGGACTAGCGGCCCCTACGAGCAGTACTTC

v_call: TRBV30
j_call: TRBJ2-5
clone_size: .
d_call: TRBD2
cdr3_aa: CAWSRGRDETQYF
cdr3_nt: TGTGCCTGGAGTCGCGGGAGGGACGAGACCCAGTACTTC

v_call: TRBV7-8
j_call: TRBJ2-7
clone_size: .
d_call: TRBD1
cdr3_aa: CASSLAWDRYEQYF
cdr3_nt: TGTGCCAGCAGCTTAGCGTGGGACAGATACGAGCAGTACTTC

v_call: TRBV2
j_call: TRBJ1-1
clone_size: few
d_call: .
cdr3_aa: CATVFTEAFF
cdr3_nt: TGTGCCACGGTCTTCACCGAAGCTTTCTTT

v_call: TRBV29-1
j_call: TRBJ2-1
clone_size: .
d_call: TRBD2
cdr3_aa: CSVETTSGYNEQFF
cdr3_nt: TGCAGCGTTGAAACGACTAGCGGCTACAATGAGCAGTTCTTC

v_call: TRBV19
j_call: TRBJ2-7
clone_size: .
d_call: .
cdr3_aa: CASSIAPLGLYYEQYF
cdr3_nt: TGTGCCAGTAGTATAGCTCCGCTCGGACTATACTACGAGCAGTACTTC